The T cell receptor beta chain described here comes from a study of cytomegalovirus exposure and HLA in healthy donors (dated by TCRdb to about 2017). Regarding the study in general: An earlier analysis of approximately 640 of the donors reported about 250 Gb of sequence data and 117 million unique TCR beta sequences from roughly 200 million T cells. An early release that covered fewer than 800 HLA-typed donors contained around 300 gigabases of sequencing data and roughly 84 million unique TCR sequences. Of the 300 to 450 genotyped donors, 65% to 90% fell in the genetic ancestry cluster associated with self-reported Caucasian donors. The study aimed to test whether cataloging public T cell receptors could reveal signatures of past pathogen exposure. The study used immunosequencing to profile the T cell repertoires of around 600 subjects and linked those repertoires to cytomegalovirus serostatus. A separate validation cohort of roughly 110 different subjects was used in addition to the 666-subject first cohort. To predict cytomegalovirus infection status, the study combined high-throughput TCR immunosequencing, statistical association of individual TCRs with disease status, and machine learning. To study patterns of TCR occurrence, a later analysis re-analyzed previously published TCR beta repertoires from 600 to 750 donors and added high-resolution HLA genotyping. Rather than using new phenotypic data, the later analysis identified candidate immune exposures from TCR beta sequences and from how often those sequences occurred across donors. To decide whether each TCR beta V gene segment behaved as functional or pseudogenic, an earlier analysis of nearly 600 of the donors relied on high-throughput TCR beta sequencing. Donor age, sex, ethnicity and CMV serostatus were compiled together with the repertoire data. A later genetic analysis used genome-wide SNP genotypes for about 60% of the roughly 670 donors, treating that subset as a discovery cohort. Every discovery cohort repertoire had been produced on one sequencing platform. Class I and class II HLA loci were covered by the typing at four-digit resolution. Typing coverage varied by locus: about 620-630 donors for A, B, C, DRB1 and DQB1; roughly 510 for DQA1; about 570 for DPA1; fewer than 480 for DPB1. Roughly five DR-DQ haplotypes were treated as single units for association and clustering because of strong linkage in the cohort. Among roughly 400 genotyped donors of the cohort, an average of around 240,000 unique TCR beta nucleotide sequences were sequenced per donor, around a sixth of them non-productive. Here is what the overall study found, with its caveats: Because counts were too low, roughly 17 rarely observed V segments, including chromosome 9 orphons, were left out of the earlier analysis of approximately 580 of the donors. Several of the top co-occurrence clusters appeared to be linked to parvovirus B19, influenza, CMV and Epstein-Barr virus, according to a later analysis. CMV serostatus was the only immune exposure information available for the cohort. A further reported finding was that TCR beta sequences accurately predicted the HLA-A and HLA-B alleles for most subjects in the first cohort. The classifier was reported to diagnose cytomegalovirus status with high specificity and sensitivity in both the original cohort and the validation cohort. Correlated functional status among segregating V segments might reflect linkage disequilibrium, but an unknown experimental factor could not be ruled out. A later analysis associated about 18,000 TCR beta sequences with specific HLA alleles at a false discovery rate of 0.05. In a later analysis, HLA-associated TCR beta chains showed more clonal expansion and lower generation probabilities than non-associated chains that were equally common. HLA typing was unavailable for some donors at each locus, so association tests used only the typed subset. When HLA alleles, especially DR and DQ, strongly co-occurred, TCR associations were difficult to assign to individual alleles. According to a later analysis, most CMV-associated TCR beta chains appeared to be HLA-restricted, and the HLA associations seemed to be driven largely by CMV exposure. The study gave a list of about 170 TCR beta chains associated with cytomegalovirus. While some public TCRs were present in many individuals, most TCR sequences turned up only very rarely across donors. The cohort was sequenced for TCR beta chains only, and without alpha or paired-chain data the features that could be detected were limited. Roughly uniform sequencing depth across donors was assumed in presence/absence analyses, although this assumption may not hold. A cluster of highly shared sequence variants was judged likely to represent a technical artifact of the sequencing pipeline. The authors suggested that the approach could potentially be generalized to other disease states and immunological phenotypes. In vitro tests confirmed that a few of the cytomegalovirus-associated TCR beta chains recognize cytomegalovirus antigens. In a later analysis, the rate of TCR association differed among HLA loci, with DRB1 alleles having the most associated TCRs and HLA-C alleles having the fewest. Because the 87-base-pair reads could not distinguish some IMGT-functional V segments, including TRBV6-2 and TRBV6-3, those segments were excluded. V-gene and J-gene trimming of TCR beta chains was associated with a missense DCLRE1C variant in a later genetic analysis, and the association was replicated in an independent cohort. A later genetic analysis reported fewer N-insertions in productive TCRs among donors in an Asian-associated ancestry cluster than the roughly 640-donor mean. In an earlier analysis of 450 to 750 of the donors, most TCR beta V segments appeared in productive rearrangements about 87% or about 30% of the time, broadly matching IMGT annotations.

About this clone itself: The antigen it recognizes is unknown. No qualities accompany the bases; no much larger clone lies one base away.

According to the germline V gene, CDR1 reads MGHRA and CDR2 reads YSYEKL. V and J are truncated by 0 bases and 2 bases respectively, leaving an intervening sequence of 7 bases. From the cysteine through the phenylalanine, the CDR3 covers 14 amino acids. Only the CDR3 part of the read is kept: 42 bases, read in frame from the first base. Library preparation was by the immunoSEQ multiplex PCR assay. For the multiplex PCR, a mixture combining 60 forward primers for TCR Vbeta segments and 13 reverse primers for TCR Jbeta segments was used. Amplification of the CDR3 region of rearranged TCR beta genes was performed with a multiplex PCR assay on genomic DNA. The Illumina HiSeq System was used to sequence the amplified TCR beta libraries as 87-base-pair reads. The authors' pipeline ran thus. A later analysis counted tens of millions of unique TCR beta chains across the 600 to 850 repertoires, and around 12 million of these chains were shared by at least two donors. A nearest-neighbor algorithm error-corrected the raw reads and collapsed the reads into unique sequences, merging closely related sequences to remove PCR and sequencing errors. V, D and J gene segments were assigned by aligning CDR3 sequences to IMGT reference sequences. For a sequence to be retained, a match of at least six nucleotides was required to both a V gene segment and a J gene segment. A rearrangement was called productive if the CDR3 had no stop codons and remained in frame with V and J, and every other rearrangement was called non-productive. CDR3 was defined by IMGT convention, running from the second conserved V-encoded cysteine to the conserved J-encoded phenylalanine. The earlier analysis of approximately 500 of the donors excluded sequences that lacked an unambiguous match to a single V gene segment. In an earlier analysis of some 590 of the donors, a V segment was called functional when productive rearrangements were above 56.7%, and segregating when the standard deviation between donors exceeded 5%. To diagnose cytomegalovirus status from the catalog of TCR beta chain sequences, a statistical classification framework was built. In a later analysis, TCR nucleotide sequences were compared against IMGT/GENE-DB human TR gene sequences so that V and J genes could be assigned. Using the TCRdist pipeline, a later analysis assigned CDR3 sequences along with most-parsimonious VDJ recombination scenarios. In a later analysis, each TCR beta chain was defined by its CDR3 amino acid sequence together with its V-gene family, and reads without a unique V-gene family were excluded. As a way to deal with suspected cross-contamination and a sequencing artifact, a later analysis dropped 500 to 700 nucleotide sequences that were highly shared and had low generation probability. In a later analysis, a clonal expansion index for each public chain was calculated from normalized within-repertoire ranks of inferred template counts. Generation probabilities in a later analysis came from a VDJ recombination model fitted to out-of-frame rearrangements, and those results were checked against IGoR. Hypergeometric tests were used in a later analysis to score TCR-TCR, TCR-HLA and TCR-CMV co-occurrence, with a repertoire-size bias correction applied to the TCR pairs. False discovery rates were estimated in a later analysis by permuting HLA or CMV assignments 20 times. In a later analysis, co-occurring TCRs were grouped using DBSCAN, and TCRdist sequence similarity was added for clustering within HLA-allele-positive subsets. Repertoires with fewer than 30,000 or more than 120,000 public chains, plus five repertoires with anomalous nucleotide sharing, were excluded from co-occurrence clustering. TCRdb's version of the immuneACCESS table is confined to in-frame rearrangements and falls short of the full clone set. An unresolved V gene accounts for under half of the shortfall where checked; the remainder is of unknown origin. That table gives V, J and clone size, and the DNA gave D and trimming. This sample holds under 150,000 clones; roughly 80% were observed only once. Clones ranked in the top ten supply about 3.7% of the sample.

The cohort consisted of 650 to 700 healthy bone marrow donors. At the time of sampling, all cohort members were nominally healthy, though unrecorded immune exposures were likely present. The donor was CMV seronegative and was included in the group of under 450 seronegative cohort members. A peripheral blood sample was collected from each donor, and TCR beta sequencing was performed on peripheral blood mononuclear cells. The Qiagen DNeasy Blood Extraction Kit was used to extract genomic DNA from the blood cell samples. This chain is built from TRBV4-1 and TRBJ2-5; tentative D gene TRBD2, with 5 bases matching. Sequenced sample: PBMCs. The source of this sequence is a male donor in good health and CMV-seronegative. The nucleotide sequence reads as follows: TGCGCCAGCAGCCAAGAGGAGGCGCAAGAGACCCAGTACTTC. Translated, this gives CASSQEEAQETQYF.